In its sample, the clone carrying this T cell receptor (beta chain) was seen once. Per the authors' pipeline: How many nucleated cells were present was estimated from reference gene primer amplification. Clones were read by immunoSEQ multiplex PCR, and TCRdb kept only the in-frame ones, dropping some. V, J and clone size derive from that table, while D and trimming were established from the DNA sequence. The data hold about 320,000 clones, with roughly 85% observed a single time. These data are taken from a study of blood T cell repertoires in COVID-19. Whole-study context: The United States, Italy and Spain were the sources of the acute and convalescent COVID-19 samples. Sources were T cells, B-cell-depleted T cells, or PBMCs; the material itself was cDNA or gDNA.

Specimen: peripheral blood. The clonotype originates from a human donor in a cohort sampled during active COVID-19.

The CDR3 region is CASSGITGLTNEKLFF. In nucleotides, the CDR3 is TGTGCCAGCAGCGGGATAACAGGGCTCACTAATGAAAAACTGTTTTTT. The chain joins TRBV9 to TRBJ1-4; D is possibly TRBD1 (6 bases). Germline values: CDR1 SGDLS, CDR2 YYNGEE. CDR3 length: 16 amino acids. V lost 3 bases and J 2 bases, leaving 14 bases between the germline ends. The variable domain in full, with the rest retrieved from reference TRBV9 and TRBJ1-4, is DSGVTQTPKHLITATGQRVTLRCSPRSGDLSVYWYQQSLDQGLQFLIQYYNGEERAKGNILERFSAQQFPDLHSELNLSSLELGDSALYFCASSGITGLTNEKLFFGSGTQLSVL.